This entry lists 8 T cell receptor beta chains sequenced from one sample in a study of cytomegalovirus exposure and HLA in healthy donors. In the PCR, 60 Vbeta and 13 Jbeta primers were used. Sequenced by immunoSEQ multiplex PCR; TCRdb stores in-frame clones only, minus some. The sample has around 130,000 clones, roughly 82% seen once. Sequenced input: PBMCs. Receptors originate from a man over 45 in good health and CMV-seronegative.

This rearrangement joins TRBV9 to TRBJ1-2; TRBD1 agrees at 7 bases. J was trimmed by 2 bases and V by 4 bases; bases with no gene match: 2. CDR1 is SGDLS and CDR2 is YYNGEE in the germline V gene. This CDR3 has 13 residues. The CDR3 sequence is CASSPDRNYGYTF. The CDR3 bases are TGTGCCAGCAGCCCGGACAGGAACTATGGCTACACCTTC.

This clone was counted once. In nucleotides, the CDR3 is TGTGCCAGTAGTAGCTGGGACAGGGGCGCAACACCTAATGAAAAACTGTTTTTT. Translated, it gives CASSSWDRGATPNEKLFF. The chain recombines TRBV19 with TRBJ1-4, with 10 bases matching TRBD1. Germline CDR1 and CDR2: LNHDA and SQIVND (reference sequence). The CDR3 has 18 amino acids. The ends lost 4 bases at V and 3 bases at J; junction bases unmatched: 11.

This clone appeared once. V and J are TRBV5-1 and TRBJ2-5, with 11 bases aligning to TRBD2. CDR1 is SGHRS and CDR2 is YFSETQ in the germline V gene. After removal of 5 bases from V and 3 bases from J, the junction contained 3 bases not matched to a gene. CDR3 length: 14 residues. For the CDR3, the DNA is TGCGCCAGCAGACTGACTAGCGGGGAAGAGACCCAGTACTTC. It yields the protein CASRLTSGEETQYF.

The chain links TRBV7-9 to TRBJ2-7; TRBD1 agrees at 8 bases. The V segment lost 2 bases and the J segment 3 bases; nucleotides outside the gene matches: 6. Germline V gene data show CDR1 as SEHNR and CDR2 as FQNEAQ (reference sequence). This CDR3 has 15 amino acids. CDR3 DNA: TGTGCCAGCAGCTTACCACAGGGGGAACTCTACGAGCAGTACTTC. Its protein product is CASSLPQGELYEQYF.

V is TRBV6-1 and J is TRBJ1-5; unclear D gene. CDR1 MNHNS and CDR2 SASEGT come from the germline V gene. This CDR3 has 15 amino acids. The germline V and J ends were trimmed by 3 bases and 0 bases, with 9 bases remaining between them. The CDR3 loop reads CASSDWAVSNQPQHF. The CDR3 DNA is TGTGCCAGCAGTGATTGGGCAGTTAGCAATCAGCCCCAGCATTTT.

The chain is built from TRBV27 and TRBJ2-1; TRBD2 matches at 15 bases. CDR1 and CDR2 from the germline V gene are MNHEY and SMNVEV (reference sequence). Trimming took 5 bases from V and 1 from J; bases not matched to a gene: 15. The CDR3 extends over 21 amino acids. The CDR3 reads CASSQTKPGLAGGKSYNEQFF. The CDR3 coding sequence is TGTGCCAGCAGTCAAACTAAACCCGGACTAGCGGGGGGGAAGTCCTACAATGAGCAGTTCTTC.

V gene TRBV4-2 combines with J gene TRBJ1-4; the match to TRBD1 covers 9 bases. In germline, CDR1 is LGHNA, CDR2 YNFKEQ. V trimming: 2 bases; J trimming: 10 bases; junction bases outside the gene matches: 8. The CDR3 runs to 15 residues. The CDR3 spells CASSQLTQGAVKLFF. The CDR3 DNA is TGTGCCAGCAGCCAACTTACACAGGGGGCGGTAAAACTGTTTTTT.

This clone appeared once. The V and J genes are TRBV5-3 and TRBJ2-3, with TRBD2 matching over 10 bases. TRBV5-3 is designated an ORF whose function remains uncertain. V shed 1 base, J shed 4 bases, and the junction held 12 bases outside the gene matches. This CDR3 region has 18 residues. DNA of the CDR3: TGTGCCAGAAGCTTGATGAGTCGTAGCGGGGGGCGTTCAGATACGCAGTATTTT. It is translated as CARSLMSRSGGRSDTQYF.